These T cell receptor beta chains were read from a single sample in a study of cytomegalovirus exposure and HLA in healthy donors. Libraries were prepared by immunoSEQ multiplex PCR; TCRdb keeps only in-frame clonotypes and omits some of them. The sample yields approximately 110,000 clones, around 77% seen once. Input material: PBMCs. Source of these receptors: a human donor in good health. The CDR3 runs from the conserved cysteine through the conserved F or W.

j_call cdr3_length v_call cdr3_aa
TRBJ1-6 15 TRBV5-1 CASSPEGAFVSPLHF
TRBJ2-7 15 TRBV13 CASSLEGARVWEQYF
TRBJ1-6 14 TRBV5-4 CASSPGAGGSVLHF
TRBJ1-1 14 TRBV5-5 CASRPGQGTAEAFF
TRBJ1-1 14 TRBV7-9 CASSLRQGGTEAFF
TRBJ2-2 16 TRBV5-1 CASSLDGGIGTGELFF
TRBJ1-4 15 TRBV28 CASSGDRWAGEKLFF
TRBJ2-2 14 TRBV28 CASRYSGDTGELFF
TRBJ1-2 13 TRBV18 CASSPGTAYGYTF
TRBJ1-2 14 TRBV30 CAWSVEREGYGYTF
TRBJ1-4 16 TRBV28 CASSPSSGGINEKLFF
TRBJ1-2 15 TRBV5-6 CASRPGTGGTYGYTF
TRBJ1-2 13 TRBV6-1 CASSRDTLYGYTF
TRBJ1-6 12 TRBV28 CASKQGGSSLHF
TRBJ2-1 14 TRBV9 CASSVATGINEQFF